What follows are 24 T cell receptor beta chains derived from one specimen sequenced in a study of blood T cell repertoires in COVID-19. The method was immunoSEQ multiplex PCR; TCRdb's version includes in-frame clones alone and lacks a portion of them. The sample includes 250,000 to 300,000 clones, 85% to 90% of them seen just once. The sample comprised peripheral blood. These receptors originate from a middle-aged woman with acute or convalescent COVID-19.

The CDR3 sequence: CASSSTTGGNYGYTF. The CDR3 DNA follows: TGTGCCAGCAGCTCAACGACTGGTGGAAACTATGGCTACACCTTC. The chain carries TRBV3-1 (or the pseudogene TRBV3-2) and TRBJ1-2; D not resolved. Germline CDR1 is LGHDT and CDR2 is YNNKEL (reference sequence). The CDR3 contains 15 residues. V lost 5 bases to trimming and J lost 2 bases, with 15 bases between them.

This sequence joins TRBV29-1 and TRBJ2-1, with 8 bases matching TRBD1. Germline CDR1 is SQVTM and CDR2 is ANQGSEA. This CDR3 comprises 15 residues. The V segment lost 3 bases and the J segment 5 bases; nucleotides outside the gene matches: 9. For the CDR3, the DNA is TGCAGCGTTGATCAGGGACAGGCTTACAACAATGAGCAGTTCTTC. Protein sequence: CSVDQGQAYNNEQFF.

This chain joins TRBV6-4 and TRBJ2-2, with 12 bases fitting TRBD1. J gave up 5 bases and V 3 bases, and 1 base lay outside the gene matches. This CDR3 has 15 amino acids. Germline CDR1 is MRHNA and CDR2 is SNTAGT. For the CDR3, the DNA is TGTGCCAGCAGTGAGGGACAGGGGGCGACCGGGGAGCTGTTTTTT. Encoded protein: CASSEGQGATGELFF.

The rearrangement links TRBV5-1 to TRBJ2-1, with D possibly TRBD2 on 7 matching bases. V lost 2 bases to trimming and J lost 9 bases, with 18 bases between them. This CDR3 has 15 residues. CDR1 is SGHRS, CDR2 YFSETQ, per germline. CDR3 bases: TGCGCCAGCAGCTTCCGGGACCAGGGAGGGGGTGAGCAGTTCTTC. Protein product: CASSFRDQGGGEQFF.

The chain links TRBV27 to TRBJ2-3; 8 bases are shared with TRBD2. V gave up 5 bases and J gave up 0 bases; unmatched junction bases: 16. This CDR3 has 19 amino acids. From germline, CDR1 is MNHEY and CDR2 SMNVEV (reference sequence). Here the CDR3 reads CASSVPPTAGGFSTDTQYF. CDR3 nucleotides: TGTGCCAGCAGTGTTCCTCCAACGGCGGGGGGCTTTAGCACAGATACGCAGTATTTT.

This chain joins TRBV30 and TRBJ2-5, with 7 bases lining up with TRBD1. The CDR3 sequence is 13 residues long. Losses at the gene ends were 8 bases for V and 1 base for J; bases not matched to a gene: 7. Germline CDR1 GTSNPN, CDR2 SVGIG (reference sequence). CDR3 in DNA: TGTGCCAGAGCCGGGACAGCCCAAGAGACCCAGTACTTC. It codes for CARAGTAQETQYF.

The chain combines TRBV6-1 with TRBJ2-3; D remains unclear. Germline-derived CDR1 and CDR2 are MNHNS and SASEGT. Trimming shortened V by 1 base and J by 4 bases, and 6 bases separated the two germline ends. This CDR3 has 13 amino acids. CDR3 bases: TGTGCCAGCAGTGAAGAAAGCGCAGATACGCAGTATTTT. Translated: CASSEESADTQYF.

This chain joins TRBV15 and TRBJ2-5, with a tentative D call TRBD2 (6 bases). Germline-derived CDR1 and CDR2 are LNHNV and YYDKDF (reference sequence). The CDR3 spans 15 residues. V lost 0 bases to trimming and J lost 2 bases, with 10 bases between them. The CDR3 protein is CATSRDLAHQETQYF. CDR3 coding DNA: TGTGCCACCAGCAGAGACCTAGCGCATCAAGAGACCCAGTACTTC.

The CDR3 DNA reads as TGTGCCAGCAGCTGGGGGGACGAGCAGTACGTC. Amino acids: CASSWGDEQYV. The V gene is TRBV11-2, the J gene TRBJ2-7; perhaps TRBD2 as D (6 bases). This CDR3 spans 11 amino acids. Germline assignment: CDR1 SGHAT and CDR2 FQNNGV. Trimming stripped 4 bases from V and 5 bases from J, with 6 bases between.

Only one count was recorded for this clone. J is TRBJ2-1 and V is TRBV7-3, with TRBD2 matching 8 bases. This CDR3 spans 16 amino acids. Germline CDR1 is SGHTA and CDR2 is FQGTGA. J was trimmed by 0 bases and V by 4 bases; bases with no gene match: 5. CDR3 in amino acids: CASSSSGWSSYNEQFF. CDR3 DNA sequence: TGTGCCAGCAGCTCTAGCGGGTGGAGCTCCTACAATGAGCAGTTCTTC. The full variable domain, its missing parts supplied by reference TRBV7-3 and TRBJ2-1, is GAGVSQTPSNKVTEKGKYVELRCDPISGHTALYWYRQSLGQGPEFLIYFQGTGAADDSGLPNDRFFAVRPEGSVSTLKIQRTERGDSAVYLCASSSSGWSSYNEQFFGPGTRLTVL.

V usage is TRBV9 and J usage is TRBJ2-2, with 11 bases that match TRBD1. CDR1 and CDR2 (germline): SGDLS, YYNGEE. J lost 3 bases, V lost 0 bases, and 7 bases had no gene match. CDR3 length: 18 amino acids. CDR3 residues: CASSVAWTGGAHTGELFF. The CDR3, as DNA: TGTGCCAGCAGCGTAGCCTGGACAGGGGGCGCCCACACCGGGGAGCTGTTTTTT.

The rearrangement joins TRBV5-1 to TRBJ2-1; TRBD1 matches 11 bases. After removal of 3 bases from V and 2 bases from J, the junction contained 1 base not matched to a gene. Germline values: CDR1 SGHRS, CDR2 YFSETQ. The CDR3 is made up of 15 amino acids. The CDR3 DNA sequence: TGCGCCAGCAGCTCGGGACAGGGGGCCTACAATGAGCAGTTCTTC. Amino acids: CASSSGQGAYNEQFF.

The V gene is TRBV5-4, the J gene TRBJ2-3; the D gene is possibly TRBD1 (5 bases). Trimming shortened V by 5 bases and J by 2 bases, and 15 bases separated the two germline ends. Germline-derived CDR1 and CDR2 are SGHNT and YYREEE (reference sequence). The CDR3 length is 15 residues. The CDR3 loop is CASSSGRDVTDTQYF. The DNA for the CDR3 is TGTGCCAGCAGTTCCGGCAGGGATGTCACAGATACGCAGTATTTT.

The chain uses TRBV6-5 and TRBJ2-7, with a possible D match to TRBD1 (6 bases). Germline CDR1 and CDR2: MNHEY and SVGAGI. V lost 5 bases and J lost 9, with 17 bases in between. This CDR3 is 13 amino acids long. The CDR3 DNA reads as TGTGCCAGCAGTCCTACCCTACAGGGTCGGCAGTACGTC. Translated, it gives CASSPTLQGRQYV.

The chain couples TRBV11-2 to TRBJ1-6; TRBD1 agrees at 7 bases. The CDR3 contains 14 residues. V was pared by 5 bases and J by 9 bases, with 7 bases of the junction left unmatched. From germline, CDR1 is SGHAT and CDR2 FQNNGV. The CDR3 DNA follows: TGTGCCAGCAGCCTAGGAAGGGGGCCTTCACCCCTCCACTTT. The encoded protein is CASSLGRGPSPLHF.

The chain couples TRBV5-4 to TRBJ1-4; D gene ambiguous. The CDR3 runs to 14 residues. V was shortened by 2 bases and J by 0 bases, with 5 bases between the two germline ends. Germline values: CDR1 SGHNT, CDR2 YYREEE (reference sequence). The CDR3 coding sequence is TGTGCCAGCAGCTTCGAGGCAACTAATGAAAAACTGTTTTTT. Its protein product is CASSFEATNEKLFF.

The chain joins TRBV20-1 to TRBJ2-4; D might be TRBD1 (7 bases). This CDR3 comprises 10 residues. Trimming removed 1 base from V and 14 bases from J, with 9 bases in between. The germline V gene has CDR1 DFQATT and CDR2 SNEGSKA (reference sequence). CDR3 amino acids: CSARGGTEYF. In DNA form, the CDR3 reads TGCAGTGCTAGAGGCGGGACAGAGTACTTC.

The chain links TRBV12-5 to TRBJ2-1; unclear D gene. Germline V gene data show CDR1 as LGHNT and CDR2 as FRNRAP. The CDR3 totals 16 residues. The ends were cut back, 2 bases at V and 1 base at J, with 12 bases in the middle. This CDR3 reads CASGLLPRQSYNEQFF. DNA of the CDR3: TGTGCTAGTGGTTTGCTTCCCAGGCAGTCCTACAATGAGCAGTTCTTC.

The V call is TRBV4-1, the J call TRBJ1-5; unclear D gene. V was clipped by 0 bases and J by 1 base, with 13 bases between them. Germline values: CDR1 MGHRA, CDR2 YSYEKL. This CDR3 spans 17 amino acids. The chain's CDR3 is CASSQDQGRESNQPQHF. The CDR3 DNA is TGCGCCAGCAGCCAAGATCAAGGGAGGGAGAGCAATCAGCCCCAGCATTTT.

This chain connects TRBV9 to TRBJ2-7, with 9 bases identical to TRBD1. V lost 0 bases to trimming and J lost 5 bases; unmatched junction nucleotides: 9. The CDR3 length is 16 residues. CDR1 and CDR2 (germline): SGDLS, YYNGEE. The CDR3 DNA is TGTGCCAGCAGCGTAGCTTTCCGGGACAGGGAACACGAGCAGTACGTC. This gives the protein CASSVAFRDREHEQYV.

This chain connects TRBV20-1 to TRBJ1-4, with a possible D match to TRBD1 (6 bases). Germline CDR1 DFQATT, CDR2 SNEGSKA (reference sequence). The CDR3 runs to 14 residues. Trimming shortened V by 6 bases and J by 4 bases, and 15 bases separated the two germline ends. CDR3 residues: CSASRGGGNEKLFF. The CDR3 bases are TGCAGTGCAAGTCGAGGGGGGGGTAATGAAAAACTGTTTTTT.

The chain recombines TRBV7-9 with TRBJ2-1; the match to TRBD1 covers 10 bases. This CDR3 region has 17 residues. Germline values: CDR1 SEHNR, CDR2 FQNEAQ (reference sequence). The junction had 5 bases not matched to a gene; V was cut back by 2 bases and J by 1 base. This CDR3 is CASSLRPGQGSYNEQFF. In DNA form, the CDR3 reads TGTGCCAGCAGCTTACGCCCGGGACAGGGGTCCTACAATGAGCAGTTCTTC.

The chain joins TRBV24-1 to TRBJ2-3; TRBD1 matches 7 bases. The CDR3 runs 16 residues. With 3 bases clipped from V and 1 base from J, the junction kept 6 bases outside the gene matches. The germline V gene has CDR1 KGHDR and CDR2 SFDVKD. The CDR3, as DNA: TGTGCCACCAGTGATGGTACCGGGACAGGCACAGATACGCAGTATTTT. Protein: CATSDGTGTGTDTQYF.

V is TRBV19 and J is TRBJ2-1; D is perhaps TRBD2 (7 bases). The V end was cut by 1 base, the J end by 9 bases, with 16 bases between. Germline CDR1 LNHDA, CDR2 SQIVND (reference sequence). There are 15 residues in the CDR3. The CDR3 protein is CASSIVGGAGGEQFF. CDR3 nucleotides: TGTGCCAGTAGTATAGTAGGGGGGGCTGGTGGTGAGCAGTTCTTC.